This T cell receptor beta chain was captured in a study of T-cell memory formation after mild COVID-19 (dated by TCRdb to about 2021). Study-wide context: TCR sequence clusters from the two donors were largely donor specific. In two donors, T-cell clones that expanded and contracted after mild COVID-19 were tracked by sequencing TCRalpha and TCRbeta repertoires over time. Two young, previously healthy adult volunteers, one female and one male, were included in the cohort.

This clonotype occurred many times. What this receptor recognizes is not known. No base quality information exists; no much larger clone differs at one position. PBMCs were isolated by Ficoll-Paque density gradient centrifugation. TCRdb names Illumina NovaSeq 6000 as the instrument used. Using 5'RACE with constant-segment primers, TCRalpha and TCRbeta cDNA libraries were constructed, with sample barcodes and unique molecular identifiers added in the process. Trizol reagent was used to extract RNA from every sample. Libraries were amplified in two PCR steps, with a second sample barcode and Illumina TruSeq adapters added in the second step. Sequencing of the libraries was done on an Illumina NovaSeq, producing 2 x 150 bp paired-end reads. The paper's data handling went like this. With migec v1.2.7, reads were demultiplexed and then collapsed into UMI-guided consensus sequences. Using mixcr v2.1.11, UMI consensuses were aligned to TRA and TRB V and J templates and then assembled into clonotypes. Expanded or contracted clonotypes were those called significant by both edgeR and NoisET, with noise models trained on biological replicates. For edgeR calls, the thresholds were a false discovery rate-adjusted p below 0.01 and a log2 fold-change of 1. As an exploratory analysis of dynamics, max-normalized trajectories of the 1000 most abundant clonotypes were examined by PCA with hierarchical clustering. The CD4 or CD8 phenotype of responding clones was assigned using the separately sequenced CD4+ and CD8+ repertoires. The raw public data were reprocessed by TCRdb itself: fastp quality trimming at Q25, MiXCR clonotype calling, in-frame beta chains only. Rows matching on CDR3 protein sequence are summarized as one entry with the most common DNA and genes. The V and J calls here are based on TCRdb, not the publication. The sample profile shows hundreds of thousands of distinct CDR3 sequences; about 23% of them were found once. The ten most abundant clones make up approximately 12% of the sample.

Relative to germline, V is 0 bases shorter and J is 0 bases shorter, with 12 bases between their ends. CDR3 length: 17 amino acids, cysteine to phenylalanine. The read is trimmed to its CDR3 DNA, 51 bases read in frame from base 1. CDR1 and CDR2 were assigned from the germline V gene as MNHEY and SVGAGI. The research as a whole found: Clones that contracted from day 15 to 85 showed balanced CD4/CD8 phenotypes, whereas a second wave of clones that expanded from day 15 to 37 leaned towards CD4+. Some responding clones were found in pre-infection memory, which suggests that pre-existing cross-reactive memory T cells took part in the SARS-CoV-2 response. The second-wave clones that peaked on day 37 were not confirmed to be SARS-CoV-2 specific. The study covered only a couple of mild cases, and larger cohorts including severe cases with pre-infection samples were considered necessary. Contracting CD4+ clones turned up mainly in the CM and EM memory subsets, whereas EMRA was where CD8+ clones were enriched.

The TCR originated in an adult woman who had mild COVID-19 (a few samples of this study predate the infection). The sample titles of this study are shuffled in the database, so cell type and time point are left out; the donor was told from shared clones. The sample consisted of PBMCs or a T cell subset sorted from them (not recorded which). In this chain, TRBV6-5 is recombined with TRBJ1-3, with the identity of the D gene unclear. In nucleotides, the sequence is TGTGCCAGCAGTTACTCGAGGCGGTCGTACTCTGGAAACACCATATATTTT. Its coded protein is CASSYSRRSYSGNTIYF.